These T cell receptor beta chains were read from a single sample in a study of a mutant IDH1 vaccine in newly diagnosed glioma. Measured with immunoSEQ multiplex PCR; TCRdb has only the in-frame clones, and not every one. Among about 54,000 clones, 86% were seen once, and the ten largest hold roughly 1.5%. For these TCRs, the target antigens are not known. The sample in question was PBMCs, obtained from a glioma patient whose treatment included an IDH1 peptide vaccine. These receptors all stem from a man aged 35 to 55 with glioma. Both conserved end residues are part of each CDR3. A D gene is named only where the DNA matches it firmly. Only part of the rows carry a size: once, few, many, or a class if the clone is expanded.

size	V	J	D	DNA	CDR3
NA	TRBV6-6	TRBJ2-5	TRBD1	TGTGCCAGCACTGGGACAGGTGGGACCCAGTACTTC	CASTGTGGTQYF
NA	TRBV12-5	TRBJ2-5	TRBD2	TGTGCTAGTGGTCCGGGGGGTGGGGAGACCCAGTACTTC	CASGPGGGETQYF
NA	TRBV10-3	TRBJ1-1	NA	TGTGCCATCAGGGACGGGGAAACTGAAGCTTTCTTT	CAIRDGETEAFF
once	TRBV5-6	TRBJ1-4	NA	TGTGCCAGCAGCTTGGGGACAGCGCTTAATGAAAAACTGTTTTTT	CASSLGTALNEKLFF
NA	TRBV2	TRBJ2-1	TRBD1	TGTGCCAGCAGTTTTCAGACAGGGGGCACCGTCTACAATGAGCAGTTCTTC	CASSFQTGGTVYNEQFF
NA	TRBV7-9	TRBJ2-1	NA	TGTGCCAGCAGCCCCCGAACTACTTCACCTTCCTACAATGAGCAGTTCTTC	CASSPRTTSPSYNEQFF
NA	TRBV5-8	TRBJ2-3	NA	TGTGCCAGCAGCCCGACCCCGGTCACAGATACGCAGTATTTT	CASSPTPVTDTQYF
once	TRBV9	TRBJ2-1	NA	TGTGCCAGCAGCTCCCCTAACAATGAGCAGTTCTTC	CASSSPNNEQFF
NA	TRBV28	TRBJ2-7	NA	TGTGCCAGCAGAGACAGATACGAGCAGTACTTC	CASRDRYEQYF
NA	TRBV28	TRBJ2-2	NA	TGTGCCAGCAGTTTGATGGCGGGCGGCGGGGAGCTGTTTTTT	CASSLMAGGGELFF
NA	TRBV10-3	TRBJ1-1	NA	TGTGCCATCACAACAGGACGGACGAACACTGAAGCTTTCTTT	CAITTGRTNTEAFF
NA	TRBV7-2	TRBJ1-5	NA	TGTGCCAGCAGCTCACAGGGATACAATCAGCCCCAGCATTTT	CASSSQGYNQPQHF
NA	TRBV7-9	TRBJ1-1	TRBD1	TGTGCCAGCAGCGGAGAGACAGGGGAAGCTTTCTTT	CASSGETGEAFF
NA	TRBV29-1	TRBJ2-2	TRBD1	TGCAGCGTTTCCTGGGTGCTGACAGGGACCACCGGGGAGCTGTTTTTT	CSVSWVLTGTTGELFF
NA	TRBV15	TRBJ1-5	TRBD1	TGTGCCACCAGCCGAGACAGGGGGCGGAATCAGCCCCAGCATTTT	CATSRDRGRNQPQHF
NA	TRBV18	TRBJ2-7	TRBD1	TGTGCCAGCTCACCACCAAAGGGGGCGGCCTACGAGCAGTACTTC	CASSPPKGAAYEQYF
once	TRBV6-5	TRBJ2-1	TRBD1	TGTGCCAGCAGTTACTCGACAGGGTTCTACAATGAGCAGTTCTTC	CASSYSTGFYNEQFF
once	TRBV25-1	TRBJ2-1	TRBD2	TGTGCCAGCAGTGAATTAGGTGGCGGACTAGGCAATGAGCAGTTCTTC	CASSELGGGLGNEQFF
NA	TRBV5-5	TRBJ2-5	NA	TGTGCCAGCAGCAGACCGGGGCCACAAGAGACCCAGTACTTC	CASSRPGPQETQYF
NA	TRBV5-4	TRBJ2-4	TRBD1	TGTGCCAGCAGCCCGACAGGGGACATTCAGTACTTC	CASSPTGDIQYF
NA	TRBV27	TRBJ2-7	TRBD2	TGTGCCAGCACACCCGGCGCGGGACTAGCTAACTACGAGCAGTACTTC	CASTPGAGLANYEQYF
NA	TRBV15	TRBJ1-4	NA	TGTGCCACCAGCAGAGATGGGCGAGTCGCATCTAATGAAAAACTGTTTTTT	CATSRDGRVASNEKLFF
NA	TRBV6-5	TRBJ2-6	NA	TGTGCCAGCAGTTACTCGTGGGTCGGGGCCAACGTCCTGACTTTC	CASSYSWVGANVLTF
NA	TRBV5-1	TRBJ2-3	TRBD2	TGCGCCAGCAGTTCTACTAACCCTAAAACTAGCGGATATTTGTGGGATACGCAGTATTTT	CASSSTNPKTSGYLWDTQYF
NA	TRBV7-9	TRBJ2-7	NA	TGTGCCAGCAGCTTAGCCCGTAAATCTCACTACGAGCAGTACTTC	CASSLARKSHYEQYF
once	TRBV7-2	TRBJ1-1	NA	TGTGCCAGCAGCTTAGGAGACACTACGAACACTGAAGCTTTCTTT	CASSLGDTTNTEAFF
few	TRBV10-3	TRBJ1-5	TRBD1	TGTGCCATCAGGAGGGACAGTCATCAGCCCCAGCATTTT	CAIRRDSHQPQHF
NA	TRBV28	TRBJ2-2	TRBD2	TGTGCCACGCGGGAGCAAAACACCGGGGAGCTGTTTTTT	CATREQNTGELFF
NA	TRBV7-9	TRBJ2-5	NA	TGTGCCAGCAGCCCCAAGGGTCCGGAGACCCAGTACTTC	CASSPKGPETQYF
NA	TRBV27	TRBJ2-5	NA	TGTGCCAGCGCTATGGAGGGTGGGCAAGAGACCCAGTACTTC	CASAMEGGQETQYF
NA	TRBV5-4	TRBJ2-7	TRBD2	TGTGCCAGCAGCTGGGGGCGAAACGGACTAGCGGGGACCTACGAGCAGTACTTC	CASSWGRNGLAGTYEQYF
NA	TRBV18	TRBJ2-7	TRBD1	TGTGCCAGCTCACTAATAACCGGGACAGGGAACTACGAGCAGTACTTC	CASSLITGTGNYEQYF
NA	TRBV7-9	TRBJ2-3	NA	TGTGCCCCCAGTCGAGATACGCAGTATTTT	CAPSRDTQYF
NA	TRBV6-1	TRBJ1-5	NA	TGTGCCAGCAGTGAAAGGGACTTGGGGCAGCCCCAGCATTTT	CASSERDLGQPQHF
once	TRBV5-4	TRBJ1-2	NA	TGTGCCAGCAGTCGCCCCCTGCTTGACGGCTACACCTTC	CASSRPLLDGYTF
NA	TRBV19	TRBJ2-3	NA	TGTGCCAGTAGTATAGGACTGTCAGATACGCAGTATTTT	CASSIGLSDTQYF
NA	TRBV19	TRBJ2-5	NA	TGTGCCAGTAAGGACGGCGGAGAGACCCAGTACTTC	CASKDGGETQYF
NA	TRBV18	TRBJ2-7	NA	TGTGCCAGCTCACCTCGCCGGGAGCGGTCCTACGAGCAGTACTTC	CASSPRRERSYEQYF
once	TRBV6-1	TRBJ1-4	TRBD1	TGTGCCAGCAGTGAGACAGGGTTCCGGGAAAAACTGTTTTTT	CASSETGFREKLFF
once	TRBV5-8	TRBJ2-2	TRBD2	TGTGCCAGCAGCCTCCATAGCGGGAAGAACACCGGGGAGCTGTTTTTT	CASSLHSGKNTGELFF
few	TRBV10-3	TRBJ2-4	NA	TGTGCCATCAGTGAGGACGGACTAGCCAAAAACATTCAGTACTTC	CAISEDGLAKNIQYF
NA	TRBV19	TRBJ2-4	NA	TGTGCCAGTAGTATCGAACCCGGCATTCAGTACTTC	CASSIEPGIQYF
few	TRBV9	TRBJ2-1	NA	TGTGCCAGCAGCGTAGACTTCAAGGAGCAGTTCTTC	CASSVDFKEQFF
NA	TRBV11-2	TRBJ2-1	TRBD2	TGTGCCAGCAGCTTAGAGAGGCGGCTAGCGGAGATCTACAATGAGCAGTTCTTC	CASSLERRLAEIYNEQFF
NA	TRBV7-9	TRBJ2-5	NA	TGTGCCAGCAGCTTAGGGGGAGCGGAACGAGGGACCCAGTACTTC	CASSLGGAERGTQYF
NA	TRBV4-1	TRBJ2-1	TRBD1	TGCGCCAGCAGCCAAGTGGACAGGAGCTCCTACAATGAGCAGTTCTTC	CASSQVDRSSYNEQFF
few	TRBV27	TRBJ2-1	NA	TGTGCCAGCAGTGGTGTGGATGAGCAGTTCTTC	CASSGVDEQFF
NA	TRBV5-5	TRBJ2-5	TRBD1	TGTGCCAGCACTCTTCCTCCGGGACAGGGATATGTCGGGAGGACGGAGACCCAGTACTTC	CASTLPPGQGYVGRTETQYF
NA	TRBV11-2	TRBJ1-1	NA	TGTGCCAGCAGCTTAACAGGGCTAATGAACACTGAAGCTTTCTTT	CASSLTGLMNTEAFF
NA	TRBV15	TRBJ1-1	NA	TGTGCCACCAGCAGAGATTTGTCAGGGGAAGCTTTCTTT	CATSRDLSGEAFF
NA	TRBV21-1	TRBJ2-3	NA	TGTGCCAGCAGCAAAACCCGGGACAGGGTTACAGATACGCAGTATTTT	CASSKTRDRVTDTQYF